The clone carrying this T cell receptor beta chain was seen more than once but under ten times. The CDR3 is made up of 12 amino acids. Trimming pared 8 bases from V and 4 bases from J, leaving 11 bases between. CDR1 and CDR2 from the germline V gene are LNHDA and SQIVND (reference sequence). The data are from a study of type 1 and type 2 diabetes patients. Amplification started from genomic DNA. A primer set of 30 forward and 13 reverse primers amplified the CDR3. Each CDR3 protein gets one entry after TCRdb re-called the multiplex PCR reads with MiXCR. The sample yields about 250,000 distinct CDR3 sequences, roughly 44% seen once.

This sequence originates from a man aged 18 to 30 with type 2 diabetes. The sequenced sample consisted of peripheral blood mononuclear cells (PBMCs). The rearrangement joins TRBV19 to TRBJ2-5; D perhaps matches TRBD1 (5 bases). The CDR3 region is CASARAGETQYF. The DNA of the CDR3 is TGTGCCAGTGCCAGGGCCGGAGAGACCCAGTACTTC.